The present entry profiles one T cell receptor (beta chain) with its context. It lacks a known antigen. No much larger clone is present one base from it, and per-base qualities are unavailable. The data derive from a study of T-cell memory formation after mild COVID-19 (dated by TCRdb to 2020 to 2022). For the study in its entirety: TCR sequence clusters from the two donors were found to be largely donor specific. In a couple of donors, T-cell clones that expanded and contracted after mild COVID-19 were tracked by sequencing TCRalpha and TCRbeta repertoires over time. The cohort comprised two young, previously healthy adult volunteers, one female and one male. What the study reported, not specific to this receptor: Contracting CD4+ clones appeared mostly in the CM and EM memory subsets, whereas CD8+ clones were enriched in EMRA. The second-wave clones that peaked on day 37 were not confirmed to be SARS-CoV-2 specific. From day 15 to 85, contracting clones showed balanced CD4/CD8 phenotypes, whereas a second wave of clones that expanded from day 15 to 37 leaned towards CD4+. Some responding clones were detected in pre-infection memory, which suggested that pre-existing cross-reactive memory T cells had joined the SARS-CoV-2 response. Only a couple of mild cases were covered by the study, and larger cohorts that include severe cases with pre-infection samples were considered necessary.

Ficoll-Paque density gradient centrifugation was used to isolate PBMCs. The junction carries 21 bases between V and J, which are trimmed by 8 bases and 8 bases respectively. Including the terminal cysteine and phenylalanine, the CDR3 comprises 15 residues. The only DNA kept is the CDR3, 45 bases in frame from the first base. Sequencing was carried out with an Illumina NovaSeq 6000. TCRalpha and TCRbeta cDNA libraries were built by 5'RACE with constant-segment primers, adding sample barcodes and unique molecular identifiers. RNA was extracted from every sample with Trizol reagent. Amplification of the libraries took two PCR steps, and the second step added a second sample barcode plus Illumina TruSeq adapters. The libraries were sequenced on an Illumina NovaSeq using 2 x 150 bp paired-end reads. The paper's processing steps were these. The reads were demultiplexed and collapsed into UMI-guided consensus sequences using migec v1.2.7. With mixcr v2.1.11, UMI consensuses were aligned to TRA and TRB V and J templates and assembled into clonotypes. Expanded or contracted clonotypes were those called significant by both edgeR and NoisET, with noise models trained on biological replicates. For edgeR calls, the cutoffs were a false discovery rate-adjusted p below 0.01 and a log2 fold-change threshold of 1. As an exploratory analysis of dynamics, PCA with hierarchical clustering was applied to max-normalized trajectories of the 1000 most abundant clonotypes. Separately sequenced CD4+ and CD8+ repertoires were used to assign a CD4 or CD8 phenotype to each responding clone. TCRdb reran the public reads through fastp at Q25 and MiXCR, keeping productive beta chains. Entries that share a CDR3 protein sequence are merged under the most common genes and DNA. None of the V and J calls come from the authors' own analysis; TCRdb made them. The sample records under 350,000 distinct CDR3 sequences, 15% to 20% of which are singletons. 22% of the sample lies in the top ten.

The clonotype originates from a man aged 18 to 29 who had mild COVID-19 (a few samples of this study predate the infection). The sample titles of this study are shuffled in the database, so cell type and time point are left out; the donor was told from shared clones. The sample comprised PBMCs or a T cell subset sorted from them (not recorded which). The chain uses TRBV12-3 or TRBV12-4 and TRBJ1-4, with no reliable assignment of the D segment. This receptor carries the CDR3 CASAHRLGESEKLFF. The DNA sequence reads TGTGCCAGCGCCCATCGACTCGGCGAGAGCGAAAAACTGTTTTTT.